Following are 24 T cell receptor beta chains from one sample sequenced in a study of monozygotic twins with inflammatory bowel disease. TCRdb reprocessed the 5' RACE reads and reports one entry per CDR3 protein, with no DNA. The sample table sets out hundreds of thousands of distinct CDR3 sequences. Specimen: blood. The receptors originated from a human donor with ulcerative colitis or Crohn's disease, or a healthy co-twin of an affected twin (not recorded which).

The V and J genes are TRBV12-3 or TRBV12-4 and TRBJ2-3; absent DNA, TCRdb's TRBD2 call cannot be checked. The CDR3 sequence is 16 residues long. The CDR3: CASSYRLAGGPDTQYF.

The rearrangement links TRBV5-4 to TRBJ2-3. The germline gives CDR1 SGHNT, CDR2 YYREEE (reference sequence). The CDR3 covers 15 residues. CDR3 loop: CASSLGLVYTDTQYF.

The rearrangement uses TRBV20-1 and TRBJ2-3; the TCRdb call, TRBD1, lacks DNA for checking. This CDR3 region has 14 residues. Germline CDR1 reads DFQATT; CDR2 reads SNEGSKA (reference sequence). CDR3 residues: CSARGDRGADTQYF.

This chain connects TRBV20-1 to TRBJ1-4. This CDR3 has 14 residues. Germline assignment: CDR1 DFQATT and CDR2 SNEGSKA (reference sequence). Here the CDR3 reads CSAGRRATNEKLFF.

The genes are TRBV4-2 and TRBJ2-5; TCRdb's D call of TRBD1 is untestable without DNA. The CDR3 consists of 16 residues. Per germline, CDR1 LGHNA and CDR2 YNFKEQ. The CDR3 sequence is CASSQDRTGRLETQYF.

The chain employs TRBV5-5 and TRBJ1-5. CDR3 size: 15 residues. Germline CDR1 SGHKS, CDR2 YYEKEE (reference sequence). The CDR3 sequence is CASSLYLGSNQPQHF.

This CDR3 reads CASSLTGTDEKLFF. The chain joins TRBV7-3 to TRBJ1-4; TCRdb picks TRBD1, but there is no DNA to check that call. Germline loops: CDR1 SGHTA, CDR2 FQGTGA. The CDR3 extends over 14 amino acids.

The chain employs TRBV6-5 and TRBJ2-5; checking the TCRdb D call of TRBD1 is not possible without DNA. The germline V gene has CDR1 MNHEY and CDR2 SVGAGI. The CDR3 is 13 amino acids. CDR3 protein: CASRDSLQETQYF.

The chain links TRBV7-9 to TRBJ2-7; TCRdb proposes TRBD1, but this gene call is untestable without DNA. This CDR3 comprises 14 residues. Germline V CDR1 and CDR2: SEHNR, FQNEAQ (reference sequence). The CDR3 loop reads CASSFRDSAYEQYF.

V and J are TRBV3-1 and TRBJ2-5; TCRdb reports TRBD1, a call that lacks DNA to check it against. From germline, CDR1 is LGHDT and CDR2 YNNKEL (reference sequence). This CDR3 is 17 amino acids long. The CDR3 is CASSQVRVRRFGETQYF.

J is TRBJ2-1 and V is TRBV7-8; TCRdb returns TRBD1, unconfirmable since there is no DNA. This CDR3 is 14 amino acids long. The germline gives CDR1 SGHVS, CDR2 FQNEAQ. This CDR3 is CASSTEGRANEQFF.

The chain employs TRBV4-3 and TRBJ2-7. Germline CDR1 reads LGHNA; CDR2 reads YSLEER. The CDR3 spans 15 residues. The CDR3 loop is CASSQDPGLAYEQYF.

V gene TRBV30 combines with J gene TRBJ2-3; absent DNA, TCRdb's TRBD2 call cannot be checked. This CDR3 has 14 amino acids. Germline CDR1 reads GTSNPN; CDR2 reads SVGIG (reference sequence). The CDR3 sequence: CAWSRARSTDTQYF.

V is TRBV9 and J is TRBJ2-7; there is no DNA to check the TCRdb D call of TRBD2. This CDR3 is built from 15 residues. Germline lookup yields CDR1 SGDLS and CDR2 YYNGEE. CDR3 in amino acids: CASSAMRDSLYEQYF.

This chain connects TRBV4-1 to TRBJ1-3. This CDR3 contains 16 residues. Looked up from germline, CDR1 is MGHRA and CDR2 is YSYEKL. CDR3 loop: CASSPAQVVSGNTIYF.

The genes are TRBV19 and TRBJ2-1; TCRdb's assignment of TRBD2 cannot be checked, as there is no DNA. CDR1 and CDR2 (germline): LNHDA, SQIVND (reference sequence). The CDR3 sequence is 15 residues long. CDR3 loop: CASRREASRYNEQFF.

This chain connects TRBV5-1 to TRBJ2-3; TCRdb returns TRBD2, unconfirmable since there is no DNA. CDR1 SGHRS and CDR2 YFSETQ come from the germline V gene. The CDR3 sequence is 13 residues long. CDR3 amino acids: CASRAGRSDTQYF.

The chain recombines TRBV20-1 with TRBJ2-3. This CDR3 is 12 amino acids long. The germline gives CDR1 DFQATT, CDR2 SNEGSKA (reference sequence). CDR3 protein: CSALPDADTQYF.

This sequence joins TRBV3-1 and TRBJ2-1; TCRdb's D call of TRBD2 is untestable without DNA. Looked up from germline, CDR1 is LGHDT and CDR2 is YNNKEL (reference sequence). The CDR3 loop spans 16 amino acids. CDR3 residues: CASSQEQTSGYNEQFF.

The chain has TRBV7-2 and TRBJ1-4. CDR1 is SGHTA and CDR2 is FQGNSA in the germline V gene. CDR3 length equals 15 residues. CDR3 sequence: CASTRGFGLNEKLFF. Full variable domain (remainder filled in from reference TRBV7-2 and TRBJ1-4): GAGVSQSPSNKVTEKGKDVELRCDPISGHTALYWYRQSLGQGLEFLIYFQGNSAPDKSGLPSDRFSAERTGGSVSTLTIQRTQQEDSAVYLCASTRGFGLNEKLFFGSGTQLSVL.

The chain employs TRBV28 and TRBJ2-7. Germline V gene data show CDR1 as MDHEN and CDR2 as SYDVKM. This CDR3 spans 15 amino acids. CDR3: CASSFLIQSSYEQYF.

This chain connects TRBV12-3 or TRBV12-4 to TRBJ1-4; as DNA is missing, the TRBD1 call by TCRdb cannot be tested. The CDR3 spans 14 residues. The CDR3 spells CASSLGQGDEKLFF.

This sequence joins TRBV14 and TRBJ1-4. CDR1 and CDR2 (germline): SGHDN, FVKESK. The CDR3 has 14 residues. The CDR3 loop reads CARSRRGPIEKLFF. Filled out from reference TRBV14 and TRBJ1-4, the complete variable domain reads EAGVTQFPSHSVIEKGQTVTLRCDPISGHDNLYWYRRVMGKEIKFLLHFVKESKQDESGMPNNRFLAERTGGTYSTLKVQPAELEDSGVYFCARSRRGPIEKLFFGSGTQLSVL.

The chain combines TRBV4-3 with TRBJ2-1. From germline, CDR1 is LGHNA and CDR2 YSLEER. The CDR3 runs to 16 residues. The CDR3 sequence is CASSLITGGSYNEQFF.